The source of this T cell receptor (beta chain) is a study of blood T cells in healthy people across ages. This clonotype was seen ten or more times. Alongside a J-beta primer mix, a sample-barcoded 5' primer served in a second PCR lasting roughly 6 to 12 cycles. TCRdb re-derived calls from the 5' RACE reads in MiXCR, one entry per CDR3 protein. The table shows some 940,000 distinct CDR3 sequences, with almost 30% occurring only once. Germline V gene lookup returns CDR1 SGDLS and CDR2 YYNGEE. The CDR3 length is 15 residues. Trimming took 4 bases from V and 1 from J; bases not matched to a gene: 7. Separately, the same data were catalogued under a study of T cells of mothers and their children.

The origin of this receptor is a woman in her thirties or forties in good health. Sequencing was performed on blood. The V gene is TRBV9, the J gene TRBJ2-7; 8 bases line up with TRBD1. CDR3: CASSTGQGISYEQYF. The DNA for the CDR3 is TGTGCCAGCAGCACCGGACAGGGAATTTCCTACGAGCAGTACTTC.